The clone carrying this TCR beta chain was recorded many times. The antigen is unknown. The ends were cut back, 6 bases at V and 0 bases at J, with 15 bases in the middle. The germline CDR1 and CDR2 sequences are MDHEN and SYDVKM. The CDR3 runs 16 residues. Amplification targeted TCR beta CDR3 regions from RNA transcripts. An initial round of RT-PCR targeting the TCR CDR3 relied on the HTBI primer set. One entry per CDR3 protein results from TCRdb running MiXCR on the multiplex PCR reads. The sample lists fewer than 350,000 distinct CDR3 sequences; around 20% were seen once. This entry is derived from a study of T cells in Graves' hyperthyroidism and ophthalmopathy. Findings and limits, study-wide: Most thyroid clonotypes expanded above 0.001 were also detected in blood. Ophthalmopathy was model-predicted a median approximately six months pre-onset.

Fresh peripheral blood, under 11 ml, yielded the PBMCs. This clonotype originated in a man aged 45-60 years with Graves' ophthalmopathy. The chain joins TRBV28 to TRBJ1-5, with a possible D match to TRBD1 (5 bases). Sequencing was performed on blood. The CDR3 sequence is CASSPPEGRSNQPQHF. For the CDR3, the DNA is TGTGCCAGCAGCCCACCAGAGGGGCGTAGCAATCAGCCCCAGCATTTT.